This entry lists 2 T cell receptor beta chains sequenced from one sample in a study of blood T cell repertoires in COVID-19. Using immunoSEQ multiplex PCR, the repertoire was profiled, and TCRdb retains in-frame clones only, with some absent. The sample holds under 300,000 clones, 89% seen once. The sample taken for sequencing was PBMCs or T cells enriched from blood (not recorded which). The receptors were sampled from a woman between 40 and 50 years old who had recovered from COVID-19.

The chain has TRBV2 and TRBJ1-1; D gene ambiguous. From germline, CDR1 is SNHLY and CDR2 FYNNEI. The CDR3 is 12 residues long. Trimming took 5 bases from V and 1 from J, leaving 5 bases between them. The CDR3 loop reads CASSIRNTEAFF. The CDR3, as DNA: TGTGCCAGCAGTATCAGGAACACTGAAGCTTTCTTT.

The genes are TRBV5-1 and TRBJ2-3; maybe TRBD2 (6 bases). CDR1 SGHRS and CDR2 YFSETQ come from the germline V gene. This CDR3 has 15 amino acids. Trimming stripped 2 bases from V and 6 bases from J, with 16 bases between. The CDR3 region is CASSLGLPGEDTQYF. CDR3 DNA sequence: TGCGCCAGCAGCTTAGGACTACCGGGGGAGGATACGCAGTATTTT.